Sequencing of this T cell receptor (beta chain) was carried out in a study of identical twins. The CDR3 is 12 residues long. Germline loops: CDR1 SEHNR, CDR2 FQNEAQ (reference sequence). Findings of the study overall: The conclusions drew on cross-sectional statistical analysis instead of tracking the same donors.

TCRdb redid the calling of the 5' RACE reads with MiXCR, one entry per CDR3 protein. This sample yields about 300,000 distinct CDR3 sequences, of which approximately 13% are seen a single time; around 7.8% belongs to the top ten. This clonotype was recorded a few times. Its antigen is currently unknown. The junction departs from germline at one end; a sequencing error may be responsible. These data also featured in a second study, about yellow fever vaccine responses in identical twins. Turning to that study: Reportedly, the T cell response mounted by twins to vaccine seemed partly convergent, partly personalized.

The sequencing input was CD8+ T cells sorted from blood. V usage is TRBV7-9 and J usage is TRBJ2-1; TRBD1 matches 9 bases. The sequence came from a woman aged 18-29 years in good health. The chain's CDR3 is CASRKGGDRDNF. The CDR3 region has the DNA TGTGCCAGCAGGAAGGGGGGGGACAGGGACAACTTC.